This T cell receptor beta chain was observed in a study of blood T cell repertoires in COVID-19. Study summary: The United States, Italy and Spain supplied acute and convalescent COVID-19 samples. The cDNA or gDNA used as material had been derived from T cells, B-cell-depleted T cells, or PBMCs.

Authors' methods: Reference gene primer amplification gave estimated nucleated cell counts. Libraries were prepared by immunoSEQ multiplex PCR; TCRdb keeps only in-frame clonotypes and omits some of them. That table furnishes V, J and clone size, whereas the DNA furnished D and trimming. The sample has 150,000 to 200,000 clones, 85% seen once. Germline lookup yields CDR1 SGHAT and CDR2 FQDESV (reference sequence). The ends lost 3 bases at V and 2 bases at J; junction bases unmatched: 5. The length of the CDR3 is 16 residues. The source material was peripheral blood. The source of this sequence is a human donor with acute or convalescent COVID-19. The donor label of this sample is uncertain. The chain couples TRBV11-1 to TRBJ1-3, with TRBD1 identical over 9 bases. The CDR3 DNA sequence: TGTGCCAGCAGCTTGGGGACAGGGACGGCTGGAAACACCATATATTTT. Protein product: CASSLGTGTAGNTIYF.